The rows below give T cell receptor beta chains drawn from one sample of a study of CD8 T cells in ankylosing spondylitis. TCRdb reprocessed the 5' RACE reads via MiXCR and lists one record per CDR3 protein. The sample consists of fewer than 550,000 distinct CDR3 sequences, roughly 5% of them appearing once. Sequenced input: blood, either unsorted or a sorted T cell fraction (not recorded which). The source is a male donor with ankylosing spondylitis. Each CDR3 is given with its conserved first and last residue. Clone size is stated in some rows and not others, as once, few, many or a class when expanded.

V gene: TRBV6-5; clone size: many; CDR3 protein: CASSYVTGRGTEAFF
V gene: TRBV27; clone size: many; CDR3 protein: CASSLIGTGYTGELFF
V gene: TRBV25-1; clone size: many; CDR3 protein: CASSPSRQSNYGYTF
V gene: TRBV7-8; clone size: many; CDR3 protein: CASSSYRAPGAGELFF
V gene: TRBV5-1; clone size: many; CDR3 protein: CASSYGSQGPNEKLFF
V gene: TRBV6-1; clone size: many; CDR3 protein: CASSEQGWTEAFF
V gene: TRBV5-6; clone size: many; CDR3 protein: CASSLGPIPYSNQPQHF
V gene: TRBV7-9; clone size: many; CDR3 protein: CASRRMNTEAFF
V gene: TRBV7-2; clone size: few; CDR3 protein: CASSSRDTGELFF
V gene: TRBV10-3; clone size: many; CDR3 protein: CAISEWGQGGEAFF
V gene: TRBV10-3; clone size: .; CDR3 protein: CATSGFLDGYTF
V gene: TRBV20-1; clone size: many; CDR3 protein: CSARDPSNGYTF
V gene: TRBV7-9; clone size: many; CDR3 protein: CASSLGETDGYTF
V gene: TRBV6-1; clone size: many; CDR3 protein: CASSRTEYYEQYF
V gene: TRBV24-1; clone size: many; CDR3 protein: CATSDPGRENGDIQYF
V gene: TRBV4-2; clone size: .; CDR3 protein: CASSQDGKPGKNIQYF
V gene: TRBV2; clone size: .; CDR3 protein: CASSVDRETEAFF
V gene: TRBV7-8; clone size: many; CDR3 protein: CASSLDFSGAQDEQFF
V gene: TRBV5-1; clone size: many; CDR3 protein: CASSSQGRETQYF
V gene: TRBV5-1; clone size: many; CDR3 protein: CASSSGGARAIHNEQFF
V gene: TRBV27; clone size: many; CDR3 protein: CASSFRIQETQYF
V gene: TRBV6-5; clone size: many; CDR3 protein: CASSYAAGEEKLFF
V gene: TRBV24-1; clone size: many; CDR3 protein: CATSGSGRGAETQYF
V gene: TRBV20-1; clone size: many; CDR3 protein: CSASRGIRGYTF
V gene: TRBV6-2/TRBV6-3; clone size: .; CDR3 protein: CAARGGTPSYEQYF
V gene: TRBV6-5; clone size: many; CDR3 protein: CATRREREAFF
V gene: TRBV9; clone size: many; CDR3 protein: CASSVGQGGQPQHF
V gene: TRBV20-1; clone size: .; CDR3 protein: CSARDLRGSGSNTEAFF